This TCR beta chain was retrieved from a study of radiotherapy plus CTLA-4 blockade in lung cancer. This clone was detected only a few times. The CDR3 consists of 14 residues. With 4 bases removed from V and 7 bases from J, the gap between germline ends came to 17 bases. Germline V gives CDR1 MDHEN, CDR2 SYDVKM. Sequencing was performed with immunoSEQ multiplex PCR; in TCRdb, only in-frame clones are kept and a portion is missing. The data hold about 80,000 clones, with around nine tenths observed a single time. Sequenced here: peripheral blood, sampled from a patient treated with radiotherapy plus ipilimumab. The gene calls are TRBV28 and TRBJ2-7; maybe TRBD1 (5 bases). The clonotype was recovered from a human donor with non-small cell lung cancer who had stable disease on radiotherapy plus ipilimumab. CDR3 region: CASSSVGQVREQYF. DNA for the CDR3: TGTGCCAGCAGTTCAGTAGGACAAGTAAGGGAGCAGTACTTC.